Below are 19 T cell receptor beta chains sequenced from a single sample in a study of shared clonotypes between healthy human individuals. Method: immunoSEQ multiplex PCR; TCRdb's copy keeps in-frame clones and lacks some. The repertoire holds about 2.4 million clones, with over 85% as singletons. Sequencing was done on a sample of naive CD4+ T cells from PBMCs. Sample subset: CD45RA+ positively selected. These receptors originate from a man aged 18-30 years in good health. Some clones in this sample may be carry-over from other donors' samples.

V is TRBV2 and J is TRBJ2-5; D not certain. The germline V gene has CDR1 SNHLY and CDR2 FYNNEI. The CDR3 loop spans 11 amino acids. Trimming took 7 bases from V and 5 from J, leaving 8 bases between them. CDR3 region: CASTRVETQYF. Here the CDR3 DNA reads TGTGCCAGCACAAGGGTTGAGACCCAGTACTTC.

The V gene is TRBV7-2, the J gene TRBJ2-2; tentative D call: TRBD2 (6 bases). The V end was cut by 2 bases, the J end by 6 bases, with 13 bases between. There are 15 residues in the CDR3. Per the germline V gene, CDR1 is SGHTA and CDR2 is FQGNSA. CDR3 in DNA: TGTGCCAGCAGCTTACTTCCCGGGGAGGCCGGGGAGCTGTTTTTT. It is translated as CASSLLPGEAGELFF.

V is TRBV19 and J is TRBJ2-5, with TRBD2 as a possible D gene (6 bases). Per the germline V gene, CDR1 is LNHDA and CDR2 is SQIVND (reference sequence). Trimming took off 5 bases at V and 1 base at J, with 11 bases between the two ends. This CDR3 is 14 amino acids long. The CDR3 DNA is TGTGCCAGTAGTTCTGGGGGGACCCAAGAGACCCAGTACTTC. Translating it yields CASSSGGTQETQYF.

V and J are TRBV5-1 and TRBJ1-1; no firm D call. The CDR3 is 14 amino acids. Trimming stripped 0 bases from V and 4 bases from J, with 10 bases between. The germline V gene encodes CDR1 SGHRS and CDR2 YFSETQ. The CDR3 loop reads CASSLGVGVTEAFF. DNA for the CDR3: TGCGCCAGCAGCTTGGGGGTTGGCGTCACTGAAGCTTTCTTT.

V is TRBV7-3 and J is TRBJ2-3; the D is unclear. This CDR3 spans 15 amino acids. Trimming took 6 bases from V and 2 from J, leaving 15 bases between them. The germline V gene has CDR1 SGHTA and CDR2 FQGTGA. The CDR3 protein is CASSQYRATTDTQYF. The CDR3 DNA reads as TGTGCCAGCAGTCAATACAGAGCGACCACAGATACGCAGTATTTT. The whole variable domain, remainder taken from reference TRBV7-3 and TRBJ2-3, is GAGVSQTPSNKVTEKGKYVELRCDPISGHTALYWYRQSLGQGPEFLIYFQGTGAADDSGLPNDRFFAVRPEGSVSTLKIQRTERGDSAVYLCASSQYRATTDTQYFGPGTRLTVL.

This sequence joins TRBV28 and TRBJ1-5; no firm D call. CDR3 length: 13 amino acids. Trimming left V 6 bases short and J 0 bases short, with 6 bases between. From germline, CDR1 is MDHEN and CDR2 SYDVKM. As DNA, the CDR3 is TGTGCCAGCAGGCTACTTAGCAATCAGCCCCAGCATTTT. Translating it yields CASRLLSNQPQHF. The variable domain in full, with the rest retrieved from reference TRBV28 and TRBJ1-5, is DVKVTQSSRYLVKRTGEKVFLECVQDMDHENMFWYRQDPGLGLRLIYFSYDVKMKEKGDIPEGYSVSREKKERFSLILESASTNQTSMYLCASRLLSNQPQHFGDGTRLSIL.

The chain links TRBV29-1 to TRBJ1-4, with 8 positions matching TRBD1. CDR1 is SQVTM, CDR2 ANQGSEA, per germline. After removal of 4 bases from V and 0 bases from J, the junction contained 19 bases not matched to a gene. The CDR3 loop spans 20 amino acids. DNA of the CDR3: TGCAGCGTTGGTCTTCGGGGTCCGGGACAGGTCTCCACAACTAATGAAAAACTGTTTTTT. Translation: CSVGLRGPGQVSTTNEKLFF.

The V and J genes are TRBV6-1 and TRBJ2-7; D is ambiguous. Trimming removed 2 bases at V and 2 bases at J, with 13 bases between. CDR1 is MNHNS, CDR2 SASEGT, per germline. This CDR3 comprises 15 residues. In DNA, the CDR3 is TGTGCCAGCAGTGAAAGAATAGCTAGGACCTACGAGCAGTACTTC. It is translated as CASSERIARTYEQYF.

J is TRBJ1-2 and V is TRBV28; D not resolved. The V end lost 6 bases, the J end lost 4 bases, and 15 bases lay between the germline ends. CDR1 is MDHEN and CDR2 is SYDVKM in the germline V gene. The CDR3 runs to 14 residues. In DNA form, the CDR3 reads TGTGCCAGCAGGCTACCGGGCGGAGCCTATGGCTACACCTTC. Protein sequence: CASRLPGGAYGYTF.

V is TRBV7-9 and J is TRBJ2-3, with 11 bases fitting TRBD2. The CDR3 is 18 amino acids. The trim removed 2 bases at V and 0 bases at J, leaving 7 bases unmatched. Per the germline V gene, CDR1 is SEHNR and CDR2 is FQNEAQ (reference sequence). This CDR3 reads CASSLTGRLAGSTDTQYF. The CDR3, as DNA: TGTGCCAGCAGCTTAACTGGTCGACTAGCGGGAAGCACAGATACGCAGTATTTT.

This sequence joins TRBV28 and TRBJ1-5; 9 positions agree with TRBD1. This CDR3 region has 16 residues. V lost 5 bases, J lost 3 bases, and 8 bases stayed unmatched. The V gene's germline CDR1 is MDHEN and CDR2 SYDVKM. The CDR3 loop reads CASSGPGQGINQPQHF. Written as DNA, the CDR3 is TGTGCCAGCAGTGGGCCGGGACAGGGAATCAATCAGCCCCAGCATTTT.

The chain uses TRBV4-1 and TRBJ2-3; maybe TRBD2 (5 bases). The germline V gene has CDR1 MGHRA and CDR2 YSYEKL. Trimming took off 0 bases at V and 2 bases at J, with 18 bases between the two ends. This CDR3 is built from 18 residues. CDR3 nucleotides: TGCGCCAGCAGCCAAGACCCCTCCTTAGCGCGGGCCACAGATACGCAGTATTTT. This gives the protein CASSQDPSLARATDTQYF.

This rearrangement joins TRBV1 to TRBJ1-1; TRBD1 is the table's D call, not checked against the DNA. TRBV1 is listed as a pseudogene. The CDR3 consists of 16 residues. In DNA form, the CDR3 reads TGCACCAGCAGCCAAGATAAGGAGGGGGCTTACACTGAAGCTTTCTTT. It is translated as CTSSQDKEGAYTEAFF.

The chain combines TRBV6-1 with TRBJ1-4; no reliable D call. There are 13 residues in the CDR3. CDR1 is MNHNS and CDR2 is SASEGT in the germline V gene. V lost 1 base and J 8 bases, leaving 8 bases between the germline ends. CDR3 nucleotides: TGTGCCAGCAGTGAAGTAATTAGGGAAAAACTGTTTTTT. It translates to CASSEVIREKLFF.

This sequence joins TRBV2 and TRBJ1-5; D possibly corresponds to TRBD1 (6 bases). V dropped 2 bases and J dropped 1 base, with 15 bases sitting between them. The CDR3 loop spans 17 amino acids. Germline V lookup: CDR1 SNHLY, CDR2 FYNNEI. The CDR3 nucleotides read TGTGCCAGCAGTGAAACCCCCGGTGGGACAAGCAATCAGCCCCAGCATTTT. Its translation: CASSETPGGTSNQPQHF.

This clone was counted a single time. This same CDR3 is encoded by further DNA sequences in the sample. The chain carries TRBV9 and TRBJ2-5; no clear D gene. V was shortened by 0 bases and J by 1 base, with 7 bases between the two germline ends. Per germline, CDR1 SGDLS and CDR2 YYNGEE. The CDR3 sequence is 14 residues long. CDR3 sequence (DNA): TGTGCCAGCAGCGTAGGGACGGTCCAAGAGACCCAGTACTTC. Translation: CASSVGTVQETQYF.

The V and J genes are TRBV18 and TRBJ1-1, with 7 bases lining up with TRBD1. The CDR3 is 14 amino acids. Trimming removed 7 bases from V and 1 base from J; junction bases left unmatched: 6. Germline loops: CDR1 KGHSH, CDR2 LQKENI. The CDR3 region is CASFKTGTNTEAFF. The CDR3 region has the DNA TGTGCCAGCTTTAAGACAGGGACGAACACTGAAGCTTTCTTT. Full variable domain (remainder filled in from reference TRBV18 and TRBJ1-1): NAGVMQNPRHLVRRRGQEARLRCSPMKGHSHVYWYRQLPEEGLKFMVYLQKENIIDESGMPKERFSAEFPKEGPSILRIQQVVRGDSAAYFCASFKTGTNTEAFFGQGTRLTVV.

This sequence joins TRBV28 and TRBJ2-2, with TRBD1 as a possible D gene (6 bases). This CDR3 has 15 residues. V was pared by 6 bases and J by 1 base, with 12 bases between. The germline V gene encodes CDR1 MDHEN and CDR2 SYDVKM. The CDR3 loop reads CASRGLTGNTGELFF. Here the CDR3 DNA reads TGTGCCAGCAGGGGCCTGACAGGGAACACCGGGGAGCTGTTTTTT.

This rearrangement joins TRBV5-1 to TRBJ2-1; a possible D gene is TRBD1 (5 bases). V lost 4 bases and J lost 7, with 18 bases in between. Germline CDR1 is SGHRS and CDR2 is YFSETQ. This CDR3 contains 15 residues. This CDR3 reads CASSEIRGAWNEQFF. CDR3 DNA sequence: TGCGCCAGCAGCGAAATTAGGGGCGCTTGGAATGAGCAGTTCTTC.